The 12 T cell receptor beta chains in this list originate from one sample, sequenced in a study of spatial heterogeneity in lung cancer. Via MiXCR, TCRdb re-called the 5' RACE reads, giving one row per CDR3 protein. The sample lists roughly 110,000 distinct CDR3 sequences, 11% seen once, with less than 25% in the top ten. Regarding time point: blood at routine non-recurrence follow-up after resection. The sample in question was PBMCs, obtained at follow-up. These receptor sequences come from a female donor with early-stage non-small cell lung cancer.

This clonotype was seen ten or more times. J is TRBJ2-1 and V is TRBV11-2, with unresolved D. Germline V CDR1 and CDR2: SGHAT, FQNNGV. The CDR3 consists of 16 residues. The germline V and J ends were trimmed by 2 bases and 0 bases, with 11 bases remaining between them. The CDR3 DNA follows: TGTGCCAGCAGCTTAAGGGAACTGAGCTCCTACAATGAGCAGTTCTTC. It translates to CASSLRELSSYNEQFF. The full variable domain, with the rest looked up from reference TRBV11-2 and TRBJ2-1, is EAGVAQSPRYKIIEKRQSVAFWCNPISGHATLYWYQQILGQGPKLLIQFQNNGVVDDSQLPKDRFSAERLKGVDSTLKIQPAKLEDSAVYLCASSLRELSSYNEQFFGPGTRLTVL.

This clonotype was found a few times. This chain links TRBV28 with TRBJ2-1; TRBD2 matches 10 bases. The CDR3 covers 16 residues. V was clipped by 4 bases and J by 6 bases; unmatched bases: 9. Germline CDR1 is MDHEN and CDR2 is SYDVKM. CDR3 in DNA: TGTGCCAGCAGTTCCCTGCGGAGCGGGAGGGCCAATGAGCAGTTCTTC. Encoded protein: CASSSLRSGRANEQFF.

A few counts support this clonotype. V is TRBV3-1 and J is TRBJ1-3; D is possibly TRBD1 (6 bases). Germline CDR1 and CDR2: LGHDT and YNNKEL (reference sequence). V lost 4 bases and J 0 bases, leaving 16 bases between the germline ends. The CDR3 runs to 17 residues. DNA of the CDR3: TGTGCCAGCAGCCCCCGAACAGGGACCATCTCTGGAAACACCATATATTTT. This gives the protein CASSPRTGTISGNTIYF.

This clonotype was counted between two and nine times. The rearrangement joins TRBV27 to TRBJ1-6, with a tentative D call TRBD1 (6 bases). The CDR3 runs 15 residues. CDR1 is MNHEY and CDR2 is SMNVEV in the germline V gene (reference sequence). Trimming stripped 7 bases from V and 10 bases from J, with 20 bases between. This CDR3 reads CASTLALLQGSPLHF. The CDR3 region has the DNA TGTGCCAGCACCCTAGCCCTTTTACAGGGATCACCCCTCCACTTT.

The rearrangement uses TRBV7-8 and TRBJ2-5; 9 nucleotides line up with TRBD2. Germline CDR1 SGHVS, CDR2 FQNEAQ. The CDR3 has 17 amino acids. V gave up 1 base and J gave up 3 bases; unmatched junction bases: 9. CDR3 residues: CASSLGRTSALKETQYF. The CDR3 bases are TGTGCCAGCAGCTTAGGACGGACTAGCGCATTGAAAGAGACCCAGTACTTC. The full variable domain, rest sourced from reference TRBV7-8 and TRBJ2-5, is GAGVSQSPRYKVAKRGQDVALRCDPISGHVSLFWYQQALGQGPEFLTYFQNEAQLDKSGLPSDRFFAERPEGSVSTLKIQRTQQEDSAVYLCASSLGRTSALKETQYFGPGTRLLVL.

This clonotype was detected ten times or more. The gene calls are TRBV20-1 and TRBJ2-3; a weak D match, TRBD1 (5 bases). V lost 3 bases, J lost 1 base, and 11 bases lay in between. Germline values: CDR1 DFQATT, CDR2 SNEGSKA (reference sequence). This CDR3 has 14 residues. In DNA, the CDR3 is TGCAGTGCTAGTTTCGACAGCCGCACAGATACGCAGTATTTT. Translating gives CSASFDSRTDTQYF.

On this clonotype itself: A junction boundary mismatches the germline segment, possibly from a read error. This chain links TRBV29-1 with TRBJ2-3; D is possibly TRBD1 (7 bases). The CDR3 has 11 amino acids. Germline-derived CDR1 and CDR2 are SQVTM and ANQGSEA. CDR3 sequence reads: CSVGGDRTVRF. DNA for the CDR3: TGCAGCGTTGGCGGGGACAGAACGGTTCGATTT.

This clonotype was seen more than once but under ten times. The chain recombines TRBV24-1 with TRBJ1-2; perhaps TRBD1 as D (6 bases). The CDR3 loop spans 14 amino acids. The V end was cut by 4 bases, the J end by 4 bases, with 12 bases between. The V gene's germline CDR1 is KGHDR and CDR2 SFDVKD. Here the CDR3 reads CATSETGHAYGYTF. The CDR3 DNA reads as TGTGCCACCAGTGAGACGGGACACGCCTATGGCTACACCTTC.

In this sample, this clonotype turned up a few times. The rearrangement uses TRBV7-9 and TRBJ2-1, with no clear D. The CDR3 extends over 15 amino acids. The V and J ends lost 1 base and 2 bases respectively, with 9 bases between them. Germline V gene lookup returns CDR1 SEHNR and CDR2 FQNEAQ (reference sequence). This chain's CDR3 is CASSLVGLPYNEQFF. DNA for the CDR3: TGTGCCAGCAGCTTAGTCGGGCTGCCCTACAATGAGCAGTTCTTC.

There are many counts of this clonotype. This chain joins TRBV15 and TRBJ2-7, with unresolved D. V was shortened by 1 base and J by 2 bases, with 9 bases between the two germline ends. The CDR3 length is 14 residues. CDR1 LNHNV and CDR2 YYDKDF come from the germline V gene (reference sequence). CDR3 loop: CATSRALGTYEQYF. As DNA, the CDR3 is TGTGCCACCAGCAGAGCGTTGGGGACCTACGAGCAGTACTTC.

The rearrangement uses TRBV14 and TRBJ2-7; TRBD2 matches 11 bases. The CDR3 is 14 amino acids. Germline CDR1 is SGHDN and CDR2 is FVKESK. The V gene end was trimmed by 6 bases and the J gene end by 5 bases; junction bases not matched to a gene: 6. The CDR3 DNA is TGTGCCAGCAGTTTACTAGCGGGAGCTCACGAGCAGTACTTC. Its translation is CASSLLAGAHEQYF.

In its sample, this clonotype was seen many times. The V and J genes are TRBV7-2 and TRBJ2-5, with D possibly TRBD2 on 6 matching bases. The CDR3 consists of 13 residues. Trimming took off 3 bases at V and 5 bases at J, with 10 bases between the two ends. CDR1 and CDR2 from the germline V gene are SGHTA and FQGNSA. The CDR3 DNA sequence: TGTGCCAGCAGCTTGTGGGGGAGGGAGACCCAGTACTTC. It encodes CASSLWGRETQYF. The full variable domain, rest sourced from reference TRBV7-2 and TRBJ2-5, is GAGVSQSPSNKVTEKGKDVELRCDPISGHTALYWYRQSLGQGLEFLIYFQGNSAPDKSGLPSDRFSAERTGGSVSTLTIQRTQQEDSAVYLCASSLWGRETQYFGPGTRLLVL.